These T cell receptor beta chains were read from a single sample in a study of vaccination effects on CD4 cells after COVID-19. These receptors have no identified antigens. TCRdb's copy holds only in-frame clones and misses some; the assay was immunoSEQ multiplex PCR. The table shows fewer than 15,000 clones, with about 74% occurring only once. Specimen: CD4+ T cells from PBMCs cultured with HCoV-NL63 spike peptides, collected after COVID-19 vaccination. The receptors here all came from a human donor who had a prior SARS-CoV-2 infection. The CDR3 runs from the conserved cysteine through the conserved F or W. The D gene is left open where the match is weak. Not every row has a clone size; where given, it reads once, few, many or a size class.

TRBD2	-	TRBV2	TRBJ2-1	CASSATSAYNEQFF	TGTGCCAGCAGTGCTACTAGCGCCTACAATGAGCAGTTCTTC
-	-	TRBV9	TRBJ2-2	CASSGSTGHTSTGELFF	TGTGCCAGCAGCGGGAGTACGGGACACACTTCCACCGGGGAGCTGTTTTTT
TRBD2	-	TRBV7-9	TRBJ2-1	CASSLSLAGSYNEQFF	TGTGCCAGCAGCTTATCCCTAGCGGGGAGTTACAATGAGCAGTTCTTC
TRBD2	-	TRBV7-8	TRBJ2-3	CASSLTSGGGARDTQYF	TGTGCCAGCAGCTTAACCTCGGGCGGGGGGGCTAGAGATACGCAGTATTTT
-	-	TRBV7-2	TRBJ2-7	CASSLFHGSYEQYF	TGTGCCAGCAGCTTATTCCACGGTTCCTACGAGCAGTACTTC
-	few	TRBV30	TRBJ1-2	CASRDKLSDTF	TGTGCCAGCCGGGACAAACTTTCAGACACCTTC
TRBD2	-	TRBV7-9	TRBJ2-5	CASSPLLSGIRETQYF	TGTGCCAGCAGCCCTCTACTTAGCGGGATCCGAGAGACCCAGTACTTC
-	-	TRBV5-4	TRBJ2-5	CASSLGQRETQYF	TGTGCCAGCAGCTTGGGGCAAAGGGAGACCCAGTACTTC
TRBD1	few	TRBV7-9	TRBJ2-1	CASSSGTEDNEQFF	TGTGCCAGCAGCTCCGGGACAGAAGACAATGAGCAGTTCTTC
-	-	TRBV6-2/TRBV6-3	TRBJ1-1	CASSPREVMNTEAFF	TGTGCCAGCAGCCCCCGGGAAGTCATGAACACTGAAGCTTTCTTT
-	-	TRBV6-6	TRBJ2-7	CASGPGRYEQYF	TGTGCCAGCGGACCGGGGAGGTACGAGCAGTACTTC
TRBD2	-	TRBV7-3	TRBJ2-2	CASSLFTREAGTGELFF	TGTGCCAGCAGCTTATTTACGCGGGAGGCGGGCACCGGGGAGCTGTTTTTT
-	-	TRBV9	TRBJ1-5	CASSVDGFPQQPQHF	TGTGCCAGCAGCGTAGACGGGTTCCCTCAGCAGCCCCAGCATTTT
-	-	TRBV5-6	TRBJ1-2	CASSAFFVGGGYGYTF	TGTGCCAGCAGCGCCTTTTTCGTGGGGGGCGGCTATGGCTACACCTTC
TRBD1	-	TRBV29-1	TRBJ2-3	CSAARGGTIDTQYF	TGCAGCGCCGCACGAGGGGGCACGATAGATACGCAGTATTTT
-	-	TRBV5-1	TRBJ2-5	CASSLSSMDQETQYF	TGCGCCAGCAGCTTGAGTTCGATGGACCAAGAGACCCAGTACTTC
-	-	TRBV6-1	TRBJ2-1	CASSEVKGGYNEQFF	TGTGCCAGCAGTGAAGTGAAAGGGGGCTACAATGAGCAGTTCTTC
TRBD1	-	TRBV12-3/TRBV12-4	TRBJ2-7	CASSRGQGEKQYF	TGTGCCAGCAGCCGAGGACAGGGAGAAAAGCAGTACTTC
-	-	TRBV3-1/TRBV3-2	TRBJ2-5	CASSQESSGTQYF	TGTGCCAGCAGCCAAGAAAGTTCTGGGACCCAGTACTTC
-	once	TRBV6-1	TRBJ1-2	CASSEGSGYGYTF	TGTGCCAGCAGTGAGGGTTCAGGGTACGGCTACACCTTC
TRBD1	-	TRBV5-4	TRBJ1-2	CASSSREGGGWGYTF	TGTGCCAGCAGCTCACGCGAGGGAGGGGGCTGGGGCTACACCTTC
-	-	TRBV7-8	TRBJ2-2	CASSLMGAITGELFF	TGTGCCAGCAGCTTAATGGGCGCGATCACCGGGGAGCTGTTTTTT
TRBD2	-	TRBV30	TRBJ2-1	CAWNEGTSGNEQFF	TGTGCCTGGAATGAAGGGACTAGCGGCAATGAGCAGTTCTTC
TRBD2	-	TRBV29-1	TRBJ2-5	CSVGTSTRETQYF	TGCAGCGTTGGGACTAGCACGAGAGAGACCCAGTACTTC
TRBD1	-	TRBV5-4	TRBJ2-5	CASSTRDRETQYF	TGTGCCAGCAGCACCCGGGACAGAGAGACCCAGTACTTC
-	-	TRBV7-2	TRBJ2-5	CASSSRIRETQYF	TGTGCCAGCAGCTCCCGCATTCGAGAGACCCAGTACTTC
-	-	TRBV6-4	TRBJ2-3	CASAREETDTQYF	TGTGCCAGCGCCAGGGAGGAAACAGATACGCAGTATTTT
-	-	TRBV7-6	TRBJ1-4	CASSLNPANEKLFF	TGTGCCAGCAGCTTAAATCCAGCTAATGAAAAACTGTTTTTT
-	few	TRBV12-5	TRBJ2-1	CASGLVLGGGRIEQFF	TGTGCTAGTGGTTTGGTACTGGGGGGGGGCCGGATTGAGCAGTTCTTC
TRBD1	once	TRBV4-2	TRBJ1-4	CASSQVRGAGQKNEKLFF	TGTGCCAGCAGCCAAGTCCGAGGGGCGGGACAGAAAAATGAAAAACTGTTTTTT
-	-	TRBV5-6	TRBJ2-5	CASSDRETQYF	TGTGCCAGCAGTGATCGGGAGACCCAGTACTTC
-	large	TRBV21-1	TRBJ2-7	CASSYPRDRGTSYEQYF	TGTGCCAGCAGCTACCCCCGGGACAGGGGTACCTCCTACGAGCAGTACTTC
-	-	TRBV5-8	TRBJ2-2	CASMAGGTGELFF	TGTGCCAGCATGGCAGGGGGGACCGGGGAGCTGTTTTTT
-	-	TRBV3-1/TRBV3-2	TRBJ1-5	CASSLQGPGNQPQHF	TGTGCCAGCAGCCTCCAGGGTCCGGGCAATCAGCCCCAGCATTTT
-	-	TRBV7-3	TRBJ1-2	CASSLNLTTNYGYTF	TGTGCCAGCAGCTTAAACCTTACTACTAACTATGGCTACACCTTC
TRBD1	-	TRBV2	TRBJ1-5	CASKGQTIGNQPQHF	TGTGCCAGCAAGGGACAGACCATTGGCAATCAGCCCCAGCATTTT
-	once	TRBV19	TRBJ2-2	CASTRRARGGTGELFF	TGTGCCAGTACGCGTCGGGCTAGAGGGGGCACCGGGGAGCTGTTTTTT